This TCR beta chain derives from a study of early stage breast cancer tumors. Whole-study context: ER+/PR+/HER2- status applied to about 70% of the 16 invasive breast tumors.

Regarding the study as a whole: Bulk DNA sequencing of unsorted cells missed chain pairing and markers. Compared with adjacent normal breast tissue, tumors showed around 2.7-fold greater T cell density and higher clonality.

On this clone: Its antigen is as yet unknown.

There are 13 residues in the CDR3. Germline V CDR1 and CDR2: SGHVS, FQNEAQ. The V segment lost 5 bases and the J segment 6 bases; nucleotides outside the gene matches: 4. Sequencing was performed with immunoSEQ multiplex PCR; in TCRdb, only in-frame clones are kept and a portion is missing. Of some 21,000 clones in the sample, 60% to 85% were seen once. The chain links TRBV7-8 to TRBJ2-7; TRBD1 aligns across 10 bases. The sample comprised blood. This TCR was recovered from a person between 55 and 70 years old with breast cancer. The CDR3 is CASSTGQGGEQYF. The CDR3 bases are TGTGCCAGCAGCACAGGACAGGGGGGCGAGCAGTACTTC. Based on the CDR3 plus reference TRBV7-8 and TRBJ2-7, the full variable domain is GAGVSQSPRYKVAKRGQDVALRCDPISGHVSLFWYQQALGQGPEFLTYFQNEAQLDKSGLPSDRFFAERPEGSVSTLKIQRTQQEDSAVYLCASSTGQGGEQYFGPGTRLTVT.